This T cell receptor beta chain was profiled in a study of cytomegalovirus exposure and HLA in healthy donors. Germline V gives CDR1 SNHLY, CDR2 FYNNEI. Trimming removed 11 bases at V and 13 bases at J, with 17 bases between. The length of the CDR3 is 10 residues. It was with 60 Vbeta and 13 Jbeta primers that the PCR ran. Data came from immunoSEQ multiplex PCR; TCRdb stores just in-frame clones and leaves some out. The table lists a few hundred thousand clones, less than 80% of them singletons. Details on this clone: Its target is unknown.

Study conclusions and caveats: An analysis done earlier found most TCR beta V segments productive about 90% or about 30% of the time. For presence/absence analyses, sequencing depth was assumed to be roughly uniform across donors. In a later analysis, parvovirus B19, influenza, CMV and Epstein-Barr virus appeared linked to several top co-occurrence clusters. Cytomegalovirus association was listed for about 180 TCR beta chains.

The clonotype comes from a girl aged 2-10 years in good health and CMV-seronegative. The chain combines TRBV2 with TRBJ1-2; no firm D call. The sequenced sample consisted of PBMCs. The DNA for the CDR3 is TGTGCCTCAAAGATGGGCACTCTCACCTTC. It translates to CASKMGTLTF. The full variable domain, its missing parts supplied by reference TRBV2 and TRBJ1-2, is EPEVTQTPSHQVTQMGQEVILRCVPISNHLYFYWYRQILGQKVEFLVSFYNNEISEKSEIFDDQFSVERPDGSNFTLKIRSTKLEDSAMYFCASKMGTLTFGSGTRLTVV.